Listed below are T cell receptor beta chains from one sample, sequenced in a study of blood T cell repertoires in COVID-19. Sequenced by immunoSEQ multiplex PCR; TCRdb stores in-frame clones only, minus some. The table lists 75,000 to 95,000 clones, approximately 88% of them singletons. The material sequenced was peripheral blood. The receptors stem from a man aged 55 to 70 with acute or convalescent COVID-19. CDR3s include the opening cysteine and the closing phenylalanine or tryptophan. The order of the fields is D gene, V gene, J gene, clone size, CDR3 protein, CDR3 DNA. D genes are given only for firm matches. Size is stated for part of the rows, as once, few or many counts, or as a class when the clone is expanded.

D: .; V: TRBV16; J: TRBJ1-1; size: few; CDR3: CASSQRGVGGMNTEAFF; DNA: TGTGCCAGCAGCCAAAGGGGCGTTGGGGGGATGAACACTGAAGCTTTCTTT
D: TRBD2; V: TRBV20-1; J: TRBJ2-1; size: .; CDR3: CSASLSGGAGDEQFF; DNA: TGCAGTGCTAGTCTTAGCGGGGGGGCTGGCGATGAGCAGTTCTTC
D: TRBD1; V: TRBV4-1; J: TRBJ2-1; size: .; CDR3: CASSQDQGVVFF; DNA: TGCGCCAGCAGCCAAGACCAGGGGGTTGTATTCTTC
D: .; V: TRBV3-1/TRBV3-2; J: TRBJ1-2; size: .; CDR3: CASSQDRVYGYTF; DNA: TGTGCCAGCAGCCAAGATCGAGTTTACGGCTACACCTTC
D: .; V: TRBV7-7; J: TRBJ2-5; size: once; CDR3: CASSPGGGWKETQYF; DNA: TGTGCTAGCAGCCCCGGCGGGGGCTGGAAAGAGACCCAGTACTTC
D: TRBD1; V: TRBV19; J: TRBJ1-2; size: .; CDR3: CASSLRGQINYGYTF; DNA: TGTGCCAGTAGTCTGCGGGGACAGATTAACTATGGCTACACCTTC
D: TRBD1; V: TRBV4-3; J: TRBJ1-6; size: .; CDR3: CASSPQDREYNSPLHF; DNA: TGCGCCAGCAGCCCCCAGGACAGGGAGTATAATTCACCCCTCCACTTT
D: TRBD2; V: TRBV10-3; J: TRBJ2-1; size: .; CDR3: CAISPGLAVNNEQFF; DNA: TGTGCCATCAGCCCGGGACTAGCGGTTAACAATGAGCAGTTCTTC
D: .; V: TRBV9; J: TRBJ2-7; size: few; CDR3: CASSVEAPAEPSHYEQYF; DNA: TGTGCCAGCAGCGTAGAGGCTCCGGCAGAACCTAGTCACTACGAGCAGTACTTC
D: TRBD1; V: TRBV6-7; J: TRBJ1-5; size: .; CDR3: CARGEGTGVSNQPQHF; DNA: TGTGCCAGAGGCGAAGGGACAGGGGTTAGCAATCAGCCCCAGCATTTT
D: TRBD2; V: TRBV5-1; J: TRBJ2-3; size: .; CDR3: CASSFGTSGGFSTDTQYF; DNA: TGCGCCAGCAGCTTCGGGACTAGCGGGGGGTTTAGCACAGATACGCAGTATTTT
D: .; V: TRBV9; J: TRBJ2-6; size: .; CDR3: CASSVGQAHLSGANVLTF; DNA: TGTGCCAGCAGCGTAGGACAGGCCCACCTCTCTGGGGCCAACGTCCTGACTTTC
D: .; V: TRBV7-6; J: TRBJ1-1; size: .; CDR3: CASSLARNTEAFF; DNA: TGTGCCAGCAGCTTGGCCAGAAACACTGAAGCTTTCTTT
D: TRBD1; V: TRBV4-3; J: TRBJ1-2; size: .; CDR3: CASSRTGRITNYGYTF; DNA: TGCGCCAGCAGCCGGACAGGGCGAATTACTAACTATGGCTACACCTTC
D: TRBD1; V: TRBV7-2; J: TRBJ1-1; size: .; CDR3: CASSSQGARPMNTEAFF; DNA: TGTGCCAGCAGCTCACAGGGGGCTCGCCCTATGAACACTGAAGCTTTCTTT
D: TRBD1; V: TRBV7-9; J: TRBJ2-7; size: .; CDR3: CASSLKGTGDHEQYF; DNA: TGTGCCAGCAGCTTAAAGGGGACAGGGGACCACGAGCAGTACTTC
D: TRBD1; V: TRBV24-1; J: TRBJ1-5; size: .; CDR3: CATSEGQGGNQPQHF; DNA: TGTGCCACCAGTGAAGGACAGGGCGGCAATCAGCCCCAGCATTTT
D: .; V: TRBV7-2; J: TRBJ2-5; size: .; CDR3: CASSSRLGGEETQYF; DNA: TGTGCCAGCAGCTCCCGACTAGGCGGTGAAGAGACCCAGTACTTC
D: .; V: TRBV29-1; J: TRBJ1-2; size: once; CDR3: CSVESSGWGYTF; DNA: TGCAGCGTTGAAAGTTCAGGCTGGGGCTACACCTTC
D: .; V: TRBV2; J: TRBJ1-4; size: .; CDR3: CASSLGYEGTNEKLFF; DNA: TGTGCCAGCAGCCTGGGATACGAGGGAACTAATGAAAAACTGTTTTTT
D: .; V: TRBV28; J: TRBJ1-2; size: .; CDR3: CASSLRPGIYGYTF; DNA: TGTGCCAGCAGTTTAAGACCAGGAATCTATGGCTACACCTTC
D: .; V: TRBV7-9; J: TRBJ1-1; size: .; CDR3: CASSPSRDTEAFF; DNA: TGTGCCAGCAGCCCCTCCAGGGACACTGAAGCTTTCTTT